Below, 30 T cell receptor beta chains from the same sample are listed, as sequenced in a study of T cell repertoires in cytomegalovirus infection. TCRdb reanalysed the reads using MiXCR and keeps one entry per CDR3 protein. This sample has about 310,000 distinct CDR3 sequences, with under 20% found just once. Sequencing was done on a sample of PBMCs. The receptor set was obtained from a human donor in good health (CMV status not recorded). Some clones in this sample may be carry-over from other donors' samples.

This clonotype showed up many times. The chain combines TRBV7-9 with TRBJ2-7; no definite D call. The V gene's germline CDR1 is SEHNR and CDR2 FQNEAQ (reference sequence). This CDR3 is 12 amino acids long. The V end lost 1 base, the J end lost 5 bases, and 6 bases lay between the germline ends. In DNA, the CDR3 is TGTGCCAGCAGCTTAGGATCAAACGAGCAGTACTTC. The encoded protein is CASSLGSNEQYF.

This clonotype was picked up a small number of times. This chain uses TRBV12-3 or TRBV12-4 with TRBJ1-6, with a tentative D call TRBD1 (5 bases). V shed 6 bases and J shed 10 bases, with 16 bases lying between them. This CDR3 spans 14 amino acids. The CDR3 sequence is CASSTTERGSPLHF. CDR3 DNA: TGTGCCAGCAGCACGACAGAACGCGGCTCACCCCTCCACTTT.

V usage is TRBV7-2 and J usage is TRBJ2-7; 9 bases are shared with TRBD1. This CDR3 has 14 residues. V lost 1 base to trimming and J lost 6 bases; unmatched junction nucleotides: 4. Germline assignment: CDR1 SGHTA and CDR2 FQGNSA. The CDR3 nucleotides are TGTGCCAGCAGCTTAGAGGACAGGGGTGGCGAGCAGTACTTC. Translating gives CASSLEDRGGEQYF. The variable domain in full, with the rest retrieved from reference TRBV7-2 and TRBJ2-7, is GAGVSQSPSNKVTEKGKDVELRCDPISGHTALYWYRQSLGQGLEFLIYFQGNSAPDKSGLPSDRFSAERTGGSVSTLTIQRTQQEDSAVYLCASSLEDRGGEQYFGPGTRLTVT.

This clonotype was picked up a small number of times. This chain joins TRBV6-4 and TRBJ2-5; 7 nucleotides line up with TRBD1. Germline-derived CDR1 and CDR2 are MRHNA and SNTAGT. There are 13 residues in the CDR3. Trimming at V came to 4 bases and at J to 4 bases, leaving 3 bases not matched to a gene. For the CDR3, the DNA is TGTGCCAGCAGTGCCCGACAGGGAGAGACCCAGTACTTC. This gives the protein CASSARQGETQYF.

The chain carries TRBV19 and TRBJ1-2, with 9 bases identical to TRBD1. Germline assignment: CDR1 LNHDA and CDR2 SQIVND (reference sequence). The CDR3 has 14 amino acids. Trimming cost V 6 bases and J 3 bases; bases outside gene matches: 5. The DNA of the CDR3 is TGTGCCAGTAGCCACAGGGGGCCGGACTATGGCTACACCTTC. Translation gives CASSHRGPDYGYTF.

This rearrangement joins TRBV11-2 to TRBJ2-3; possibly TRBD1 for D (6 bases). CDR3 length: 15 residues. Germline CDR1 is SGHAT and CDR2 is FQNNGV. Trimming pared 2 bases from V and 8 bases from J, leaving 17 bases between. CDR3 residues: CASSLIPQPQGTQYF. The CDR3 nucleotides are TGTGCCAGCAGCTTAATCCCCCAACCACAGGGTACGCAGTATTTT.

This clonotype showed up many times. The chain recombines TRBV7-8 with TRBJ2-7; D uncertain. V dropped 7 bases and J dropped 0 bases, with 10 bases sitting between them. In germline, CDR1 is SGHVS, CDR2 FQNEAQ. There are 13 residues in the CDR3. Written as DNA, the CDR3 is TGTGCCAGCACTACCGCCTACTCCTACGAGCAGTACTTC. This encodes CASTTAYSYEQYF. The full variable domain, its missing parts supplied by reference TRBV7-8 and TRBJ2-7, is GAGVSQSPRYKVAKRGQDVALRCDPISGHVSLFWYQQALGQGPEFLTYFQNEAQLDKSGLPSDRFFAERPEGSVSTLKIQRTQQEDSAVYLCASTTAYSYEQYFGPGTRLTVT.

This clonotype was counted between two and nine times. The gene calls are TRBV19 and TRBJ2-3, with a possible D match to TRBD1 (6 bases). CDR1 is LNHDA, CDR2 SQIVND, per germline (reference sequence). The V end lost 3 bases, the J end lost 0 bases, and 19 bases lay between the germline ends. The CDR3 loop spans 18 amino acids. CDR3 sequence: CASSIRLWDILSTDTQYF. CDR3 nucleotides: TGTGCCAGTAGTATCCGACTCTGGGACATCCTAAGCACAGATACGCAGTATTTT. The whole variable domain, remainder taken from reference TRBV19 and TRBJ2-3, is DGGITQSPKYLFRKEGQNVTLSCEQNLNHDAMYWYRQDPGQGLRLIYYSQIVNDFQKGDIAEGYSVSREKKESFPLTVTSAQKNPTAFYLCASSIRLWDILSTDTQYFGPGTRLTVL.

This clonotype was seen many times. The CDR3 spells CASSTQDRGNQPQHF. Written as DNA, the CDR3 is TGTGCCAGTAGCACACAGGACAGAGGCAATCAGCCCCAGCATTTT. The chain recombines TRBV19 with TRBJ1-5, with D possibly TRBD1 on 6 matching bases. The V gene lost 6 bases and the J gene lost 2 bases, with 14 bases spanning the gap. Germline V gene lookup returns CDR1 LNHDA and CDR2 SQIVND (reference sequence). This CDR3 is 15 amino acids long.

This clonotype came up many times. V is TRBV7-2 and J is TRBJ2-3; no clear D gene. The V gene lost 2 bases and the J gene lost 2 bases, with 5 bases spanning the gap. This CDR3 is built from 13 residues. Germline V CDR1 and CDR2: SGHTA, FQGNSA. The chain's CDR3 is CASSLTPTDTQYF. CDR3 DNA sequence: TGTGCCAGCAGCTTAACCCCCACAGATACGCAGTATTTT.

This clonotype has at least ten counts. The V gene is TRBV28, the J gene TRBJ2-3; 8 positions agree with TRBD1. Germline V gene data show CDR1 as MDHEN and CDR2 as SYDVKM. This CDR3 is built from 13 residues. The J segment lost 5 bases and the V segment lost 10 bases, leaving 8 bases of the junction unmatched. CDR3 protein: CATLTGVGDTQYF. CDR3 nucleotides: TGTGCCACCCTGACAGGGGTTGGAGATACGCAGTATTTT. Full variable domain (rest looked up from reference TRBV28 and TRBJ2-3): DVKVTQSSRYLVKRTGEKVFLECVQDMDHENMFWYRQDPGLGLRLIYFSYDVKMKEKGDIPEGYSVSREKKERFSLILESASTNQTSMYLCATLTGVGDTQYFGPGTRLTVL.

The chain carries TRBV12-3 or TRBV12-4 and TRBJ1-4; D not resolved. V lost 2 bases and J 4 bases, leaving 8 bases between the germline ends. The CDR3 covers 14 residues. CDR3 residues: CASSLRGNNEKLFF. The CDR3 coding sequence is TGTGCCAGCAGTTTACGAGGAAATAATGAAAAACTGTTTTTT.

The sample holds many counts of this clonotype. V usage is TRBV7-3 and J usage is TRBJ1-1; 8 nucleotides line up with TRBD1. This CDR3 spans 13 amino acids. Unmatched junction bases numbered 5, after V lost 5 bases and J lost 6 bases. Per germline, CDR1 SGHTA and CDR2 FQGTGA. CDR3 region: CASSKGTGAEAFF. The CDR3 bases are TGTGCCAGCAGCAAAGGGACAGGAGCTGAAGCTTTCTTT.

V gene TRBV7-9 combines with J gene TRBJ2-1; D could derive from TRBD1 or TRBD2 (6 bases each). Per germline, CDR1 SEHNR and CDR2 FQNEAQ (reference sequence). The CDR3 has 16 residues. Trimming left V 0 bases short and J 6 bases short, with 15 bases between. The CDR3 protein is CASSLALTGAINEQFF. The CDR3 DNA follows: TGTGCCAGCAGCTTAGCTCTAACGGGGGCCATCAATGAGCAGTTCTTC. Combining the CDR3 with reference TRBV7-9 and TRBJ2-1 gives the whole variable domain DTGVSQNPRHKITKRGQNVTFRCDPISEHNRLYWYRQTLGQGPEFLTYFQNEAQLEKSRLLSDRFSAERPKGSFSTLEIQRTEQGDSAMYLCASSLALTGAINEQFFGPGTRLTVL.

In its sample, this clonotype was seen a few times. The V call is TRBV6-1, the J call TRBJ2-7, with D tentatively TRBD1 or TRBD2 (5 bases each). The length of the CDR3 is 15 residues. The V gene's germline CDR1 is MNHNS and CDR2 SASEGT. V was trimmed by 6 bases and J by 0 bases, leaving 15 bases between them. The CDR3 coding sequence is TGTGCCAGCAGGCCGCAATGGGGGAGCTCCTACGAGCAGTACTTC. Protein: CASRPQWGSSYEQYF.

The rearrangement uses TRBV19 and TRBJ2-1; perhaps TRBD1 as D (6 bases). V was pared by 8 bases and J by 3 bases, with 11 bases between. There are 13 residues in the CDR3. CDR1 LNHDA and CDR2 SQIVND come from the germline V gene (reference sequence). The CDR3 bases are TGTGCCAGTGCCCCGGACAGCTACAATGAGCAGTTCTTC. Translated: CASAPDSYNEQFF. The full variable domain, its missing parts supplied by reference TRBV19 and TRBJ2-1, is DGGITQSPKYLFRKEGQNVTLSCEQNLNHDAMYWYRQDPGQGLRLIYYSQIVNDFQKGDIAEGYSVSREKKESFPLTVTSAQKNPTAFYLCASAPDSYNEQFFGPGTRLTVL.

This clonotype was detected many times. The chain is built from TRBV28 and TRBJ1-2; TRBD1 aligns across 10 bases. The CDR3 has 15 residues. The germline gives CDR1 MDHEN, CDR2 SYDVKM. V dropped 4 bases and J dropped 7; count of bases not matched to a gene: 9. DNA of the CDR3: TGTGCCAGCAGTTCACCCGGGACAGGGGTCGGTGGCTACACCTTC. Protein sequence: CASSSPGTGVGGYTF.

The rearrangement links TRBV20-1 to TRBJ2-5, with D maybe TRBD2 (7 bases). CDR1 DFQATT and CDR2 SNEGSKA come from the germline V gene (reference sequence). The CDR3 has 15 amino acids. Trimming shortened V by 5 bases and J by 5 bases, and 21 bases separated the two germline ends. The CDR3 nucleotides read TGCAGTGCTCAAAAGGAGGGGGGGCATCTGGAGACCCAGTACTTC. It is translated as CSAQKEGGHLETQYF.

This clonotype was seen a few times. The V call is TRBV28, the J call TRBJ2-7; 10 nucleotides align to TRBD2. There are 15 residues in the CDR3. Germline values: CDR1 MDHEN, CDR2 SYDVKM. Trimming at V came to 5 bases and at J to 5 bases, leaving 9 bases not matched to a gene. In nucleotides, the CDR3 is TGTGCCAGCAGTCCCGGGACTAGCGAGCGGAACGAGCAGTACTTC. It is translated as CASSPGTSERNEQYF.

The V gene is TRBV19, the J gene TRBJ1-2, with 10 bases fitting TRBD1. Germline V lookup: CDR1 LNHDA, CDR2 SQIVND (reference sequence). V shed 4 bases and J 2 bases; nucleotides not matched to a gene: 4. This CDR3 is built from 15 residues. The CDR3 protein is CASSTGQGVNYGYTF. The DNA for the CDR3 is TGTGCCAGTAGTACAGGACAGGGGGTGAACTATGGCTACACCTTC. Combining the CDR3 with reference TRBV19 and TRBJ1-2 gives the whole variable domain DGGITQSPKYLFRKEGQNVTLSCEQNLNHDAMYWYRQDPGQGLRLIYYSQIVNDFQKGDIAEGYSVSREKKESFPLTVTSAQKNPTAFYLCASSTGQGVNYGYTFGSGTRLTVV.

The rearrangement links TRBV7-6 to TRBJ1-3; 8 bases map to TRBD1. CDR1 and CDR2 from the germline V gene are SGHVS and FNYEAQ. Trimming removed 7 bases from V and 2 bases from J; junction bases left unmatched: 10. The CDR3 has 16 residues. DNA for the CDR3: TGTGCCAGCACCCAAGGGGGGACAGGCCCTGGAAACACCATATATTTT. This encodes CASTQGGTGPGNTIYF. Based on the CDR3 plus reference TRBV7-6 and TRBJ1-3, the full variable domain is GAGVSQSPRYKVTKRGQDVALRCDPISGHVSLYWYRQALGQGPEFLTYFNYEAQQDKSGLPNDRFSAERPEGSISTLTIQRTEQRDSAMYRCASTQGGTGPGNTIYFGEGSWLTVV.

This clonotype was detected a few times. V usage is TRBV28 and J usage is TRBJ2-1, with D possibly called TRBD1 or TRBD2 (6 bases each). The germline V gene has CDR1 MDHEN and CDR2 SYDVKM. The CDR3 contains 15 residues. V was clipped by 6 bases and J by 4 bases, with 16 bases between them. As DNA, the CDR3 is TGTGCCAGCAGAGGGTCCGGGGGCGGGTACAATGAGCAGTTCTTC. Its translation: CASRGSGGGYNEQFF. Drawing the rest from reference TRBV28 and TRBJ2-1, the complete variable domain is DVKVTQSSRYLVKRTGEKVFLECVQDMDHENMFWYRQDPGLGLRLIYFSYDVKMKEKGDIPEGYSVSREKKERFSLILESASTNQTSMYLCASRGSGGGYNEQFFGPGTRLTVL.

Only a few counts were recorded for this clonotype. The chain links TRBV28 to TRBJ2-1; the D call may be TRBD1 or TRBD2 (6 bases each). Trimming pared 9 bases from V and 10 bases from J, leaving 25 bases between. CDR1 and CDR2 from the germline V gene are MDHEN and SYDVKM. The CDR3 has 15 amino acids. The CDR3: CASTSPGDWEAEQFF. The CDR3 DNA sequence: TGTGCCAGTACTAGCCCAGGGGATTGGGAGGCGGAGCAGTTCTTC.

This chain connects TRBV7-9 to TRBJ1-2; 11 bases match TRBD1. V lost 5 bases and J lost 8; bases outside the gene matches: 10. This CDR3 contains 15 residues. CDR1 and CDR2 from the germline V gene are SEHNR and FQNEAQ (reference sequence). CDR3 nucleotides: TGTGCCAGCAGCCCCTCCGGGACAGGGGGTGAAGGCTACACCTTC. Its protein is CASSPSGTGGEGYTF.

This clonotype was observed many times. The genes are TRBV7-6 and TRBJ2-3; 7 nucleotides match TRBD1. With V trimmed by 5 bases and J by 0 bases, 5 bases remained unmatched. Germline CDR1 is SGHVS and CDR2 is FNYEAQ. CDR3 length: 15 residues. The CDR3 sequence is CASSTRTGSTDTQYF. The CDR3 DNA is TGTGCCAGCAGCACGCGGACAGGTAGCACAGATACGCAGTATTTT.

CDR3 loop: CASNPGQEEKLFF. The DNA of the CDR3 is TGTGCCAGCAATCCAGGACAGGAGGAAAAACTGTTTTTT. V and J are TRBV28 and TRBJ1-4; 7 nucleotides match TRBD1. CDR1 and CDR2 from the germline V gene are MDHEN and SYDVKM. J was trimmed by 8 bases and V by 7 bases; bases with no gene match: 7. CDR3 size: 13 residues.

Concerning this clonotype: This could be a read error, since a much larger clone is one nucleotide away. In nucleotides, the CDR3 is TGTGCCAGCAGTTCCCGGGACAGTGACGACCATACGCAGTATTTT. Translating gives CASSSRDSDDHTQYF. The chain employs TRBV12-3 or TRBV12-4 and TRBJ2-3; 7 bases agree with TRBD1. The V gene end was trimmed by 4 bases and the J gene end by 7 bases; junction bases not matched to a gene: 11. CDR3 length equals 15 residues.

This clonotype was recorded at least ten times. This sequence joins TRBV11-1 and TRBJ1-1; D gene unclear. This CDR3 is built from 16 residues. Germline loops: CDR1 SGHAT, CDR2 FQDESV (reference sequence). Trimming took 5 bases from V and 0 from J, leaving 16 bases between them. CDR3 bases: TGTGCCAGCAGCCCACTACGGGCAGAAATGAACACTGAAGCTTTCTTT. Translation gives CASSPLRAEMNTEAFF.

Only a few counts were recorded for this clonotype. This chain uses TRBV20-1 with TRBJ1-6; D may be TRBD1 (5 bases). The V end lost 5 bases, the J end lost 4 bases, and 15 bases lay between the germline ends. Germline V gene sequence: CDR1 DFQATT, CDR2 SNEGSKA (reference sequence). The CDR3 consists of 15 residues. CDR3 in DNA: TGCAGTGCTCGAGCCCGGACACTATATAATTCACCCCTCCACTTT. Amino acids: CSARARTLYNSPLHF.

This clonotype has at least ten counts. The V gene is TRBV7-6, the J gene TRBJ2-5, with 7 bases identical to TRBD1. The CDR3 is 18 amino acids. V shed 1 base and J 1 base; nucleotides not matched to a gene: 12. The V gene's germline CDR1 is SGHVS and CDR2 FNYEAQ. As DNA, the CDR3 is TGTGCCAGCAGCTTAGGGGGAGACAGGGCACGGGCCCAAGAGACCCAGTACTTC. Its translation: CASSLGGDRARAQETQYF.